This TCR beta chain was captured by sequencing in a study of blood T cell repertoires in COVID-19. The wider study: From the United States, Italy and Spain came samples of acute and convalescent COVID-19. PBMCs, B-cell-depleted T cells, or T cells provided the cDNA or gDNA that made up the material.

Authors' processing steps: Researchers report that nucleated cell counts were estimated from reference gene primer amplification. Clones were read by immunoSEQ multiplex PCR, and TCRdb kept only the in-frame ones, dropping some. That table gives V, J and clone size, and the DNA gave D and trimming. The top ten clones hold 4.5% to 5.5% of a sample with 78,000 or so clones, roughly nine tenths of them seen once. Germline assignment: CDR1 PRHDT and CDR2 FYEKMQ (reference sequence). CDR3 size: 13 residues. Trimming took off 6 bases at V and 2 bases at J, with 10 bases between the two ends. This sequence originates from a man aged 45-65 years with active or convalescent COVID-19. The chain carries TRBV13 and TRBJ2-5; D may be TRBD2 (6 bases). Sequencing used peripheral blood. This CDR3 is CASRLASQETQYF. For the CDR3, the DNA is TGTGCCAGCAGACTAGCTTCGCAAGAGACCCAGTACTTC.